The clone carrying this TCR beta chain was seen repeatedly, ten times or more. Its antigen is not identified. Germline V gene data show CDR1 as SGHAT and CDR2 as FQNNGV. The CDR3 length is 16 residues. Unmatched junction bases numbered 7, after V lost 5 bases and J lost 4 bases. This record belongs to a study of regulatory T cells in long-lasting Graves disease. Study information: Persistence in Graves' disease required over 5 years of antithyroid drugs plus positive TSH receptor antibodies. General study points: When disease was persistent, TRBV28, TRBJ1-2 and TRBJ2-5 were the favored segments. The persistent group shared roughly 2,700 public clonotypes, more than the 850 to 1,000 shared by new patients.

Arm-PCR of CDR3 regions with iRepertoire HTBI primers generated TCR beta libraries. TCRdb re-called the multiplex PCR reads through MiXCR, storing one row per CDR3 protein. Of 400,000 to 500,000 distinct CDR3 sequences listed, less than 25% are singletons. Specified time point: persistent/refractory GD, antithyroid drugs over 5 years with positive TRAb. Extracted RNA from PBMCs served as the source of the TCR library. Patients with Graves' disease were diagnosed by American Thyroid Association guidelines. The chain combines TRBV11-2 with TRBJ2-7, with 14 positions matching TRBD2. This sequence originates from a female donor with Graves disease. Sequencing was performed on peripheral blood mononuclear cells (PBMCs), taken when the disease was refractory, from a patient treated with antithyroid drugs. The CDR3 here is CASSPGTSGRVYEQYF. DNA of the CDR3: TGTGCCAGCAGCCCCGGGACTAGCGGGAGAGTTTACGAGCAGTACTTC.